One and the same sample provided the 17 T cell receptor beta chains below, sequenced in a study of CD8+CD57+ T cells in acquired aplastic anemia. TCR beta VDJ and CDR3 profiling used genomic DNA as template. TCRdb analysed the reads with MiXCR anew, one entry per CDR3 protein. The sample records 400,000 to 450,000 distinct CDR3 sequences, just under 70% being singletons. Input material: sorted CD4+, CD8+, or CD8+CD57+ T cells (not recorded which) from PBMCs. The receptors here all came from a human donor in good health, serving as a control.

Ten or more counts support this clonotype. The chain combines TRBV6-6 with TRBJ2-3; the match to TRBD2 covers 10 bases. Germline CDR1 MNHNY, CDR2 SVGAGI (reference sequence). CDR3 length: 16 amino acids. The ends lost 4 bases at V and 2 bases at J; junction bases unmatched: 6. CDR3 amino acids: CASSLILAGHTDTQYF. For the CDR3, the DNA is TGTGCCAGCAGTTTGATACTAGCGGGGCACACAGATACGCAGTATTTT.

There are a few counts of this clonotype. A much larger clone differs from this one at a single base, so this may be a read error. Since the CDR3 does not end with the conserved phenylalanine or tryptophan, this likely comes from a read error. The J gene is TRBJ1-2, the V gene TRBV7-2; 8 positions match TRBD1. The CDR3 length is 15 residues. The ends lost 2 bases at V and 8 bases at J; junction bases unmatched: 10. The germline V gene encodes CDR1 SGHTA and CDR2 FQGNSA. Here the CDR3 DNA reads TGTGCCAGCAGCTTATTTAGTCAGGGGGCGATCGGCTACACCCTC. Its protein is CASSLFSQGAIGYTL.

This clonotype was observed at least ten times. CDR3 amino acids: CASGGRKEGSPLHF. The CDR3 DNA reads TGTGCCAGTGGGGGGAGGAAAGAGGGTTCACCCCTCCACTTT. The V gene is TRBV19, the J gene TRBJ1-6; weak D call: TRBD1 (5 bases). CDR3 length: 14 residues. Trimming shortened V by 8 bases and J by 9 bases, and 17 bases separated the two germline ends. Germline CDR1 reads LNHDA; CDR2 reads SQIVND (reference sequence).

Notes on this clonotype: One junction end disagrees with the germline gene, perhaps due to a read error. The chain combines TRBV2 with TRBJ2-2; weak D call: TRBD2 (5 bases). CDR1 and CDR2 from the germline V gene are SNHLY and FYNNEI. The CDR3 is 15 amino acids. The CDR3 bases are TGTGCCAGCAGCCGGCCGTTTGGTATCACCGGGGAGCTGCTTTTT. Translated, it gives CASSRPFGITGELLF. The full variable domain, in which reference TRBV2 and TRBJ2-2 provide the parts outside the CDR3, is EPEVTQTPSHQVTQMGQEVILRCVPISNHLYFYWYRQILGQKVEFLVSFYNNEISEKSEIFDDQFSVERPDGSNFTLKIRSTKLEDSAMYFCASSRPFGITGELLFGEGSRLTVL.

As concerns this clonotype: An end of the junction does not agree with germline; a read error may underlie this. The gene calls are TRBV7-6 and TRBJ1-5; 7 bases line up with TRBD1. This CDR3 is 14 amino acids long. The germline V gene has CDR1 SGHVS and CDR2 FNYEAQ. The CDR3 protein is CASSLGRGRNTQHF. CDR3 sequence (DNA): TGTGCCAGCAGCTTAGGCAGGGGGAGAAACACCCAACATTTT.

At least ten counts were recorded for this clonotype. The chain employs TRBV4-1 and TRBJ1-6; a possible D gene is TRBD1 (6 bases). CDR3 length: 17 amino acids. Germline V gene data show CDR1 as MGHRA and CDR2 as YSYEKL. The V and J ends lost 4 bases and 0 bases respectively, with 13 bases between them. The CDR3 nucleotides read TGCGCCAGCAGCCCGGGGCAGGGGAGCTCCTATAATTCACCCCTCCACTTT. Residues: CASSPGQGSSYNSPLHF.

This clonotype was counted a single time. The chain couples TRBV7-9 to TRBJ2-5; D could derive from TRBD1 or TRBD2 (6 bases each). V was trimmed by 1 base and J by 5 bases, leaving 11 bases between them. In germline, CDR1 is SEHNR, CDR2 FQNEAQ (reference sequence). The CDR3 is made up of 14 amino acids. CDR3 region: CASSLGLGGETQYF. DNA of the CDR3: TGTGCCAGCAGCTTAGGCCTAGGGGGGGAGACCCAGTACTTC.

With regard to this clonotype: An end of the junction differs from the germline gene, which may be a read error. This chain joins TRBV7-9 and TRBJ2-3; TRBD2 agrees at 8 bases. Germline CDR1 reads SEHNR; CDR2 reads FQNEAQ (reference sequence). The CDR3 is 14 residues long. CDR3 DNA: TGTGCCAGCAGCTTAGCGCGGGGGGCGGACACAAACATTTTT. Translated: CASSLARGADTNIF.

A single count supports this clonotype. The chain couples TRBV15 to TRBJ1-2; no definite D call. Germline V gene sequence: CDR1 LNHNV, CDR2 YYDKDF (reference sequence). The germline V and J ends were trimmed by 4 bases and 3 bases, with 12 bases remaining between them. This CDR3 contains 14 residues. The CDR3 region has the DNA TGTGCCACCAGCACTGGCAGGCCCTACTATGGCTACACCTTC. This codes for CATSTGRPYYGYTF.

A note on this clonotype: The junction does not match germline at one end; this may be a read error. The CDR3 sequence is CASSATAGTGEVFF. CDR3 nucleotides: TGTGCCAGCAGTGCGACTGCGGGCACCGGGGAGGTGTTTTTT. V is TRBV2 and J is TRBJ2-2; D may be TRBD2 (6 bases). Germline CDR1 and CDR2: SNHLY and FYNNEI. This CDR3 region has 14 residues.

For this clonotype: The junction and the germline gene differ at one end; a read error may be behind it. This sequence joins TRBV7-4 and TRBJ1-1, with no clear D. CDR3 length equals 16 residues. Germline V gene lookup returns CDR1 SGHVT and CDR2 SQSDAQ. The CDR3 reads CASSVGSLAANAEAFF. The CDR3 DNA follows: TGTGCCAGCAGCGTAGGATCTCTGGCGGCGAACGCTGAAGCTTTCTTT.

The chain uses TRBV12-3 or TRBV12-4 and TRBJ2-7; TRBD1 matches 7 bases. The V segment lost 7 bases and the J segment 0 bases; nucleotides outside the gene matches: 6. This CDR3 spans 14 amino acids. The CDR3 here is CASNQGQNSYEQYF. The DNA for the CDR3 is TGTGCCAGCAACCAGGGACAGAACTCCTACGAGCAGTACTTC.

This clonotype was found many times. The chain combines TRBV7-3 with TRBJ2-1; TRBD2 might be the D (5 bases). The V gene's germline CDR1 is SGHTA and CDR2 FQGTGA. Trimming shortened V by 2 bases and J by 1 base, and 9 bases separated the two germline ends. The CDR3 length is 15 residues. The CDR3 is CASSLFGESYNEQFF. In DNA form, the CDR3 reads TGTGCCAGCAGCTTATTTGGGGAGTCCTACAATGAGCAGTTCTTC.

This clonotype was seen more than once but under ten times. The chain recombines TRBV10-3 with TRBJ2-1; D is perhaps TRBD2 (5 bases). CDR1 ENHRY and CDR2 SYGVKD come from the germline V gene. The CDR3 covers 15 residues. V lost 6 bases and J 5 bases, leaving 17 bases between the germline ends. The CDR3 here is CAIRDSGRPHNEQFF. CDR3 DNA: TGTGCCATCAGGGACTCCGGCCGACCGCACAATGAGCAGTTCTTC.

This clonotype was recorded at least ten times. The genes are TRBV12-3 or TRBV12-4 and TRBJ1-3; D is unclear. Trimming removed 3 bases from V and 2 bases from J, with 8 bases in between. This CDR3 spans 14 amino acids. The CDR3 here is CASSLQEPGNTIYF. Written as DNA, the CDR3 is TGTGCCAGCAGTTTGCAGGAACCTGGAAACACCATATATTTT.

The chain employs TRBV7-3 and TRBJ2-2; D unclear. Germline V gives CDR1 SGHTA, CDR2 FQGTGA. Trimming stripped 5 bases from V and 5 bases from J, with 12 bases between. CDR3 length: 14 residues. The CDR3 nucleotides read TGTGCCAGCAGCGTAGTCCGTTGTACCGGGGAGCTGTTTTTT. This encodes CASSVVRCTGELFF.

Comments on this clonotype: One end of the junction is discordant with germline, which a read error may explain. This chain links TRBV7-3 with TRBJ1-1; D is unresolved. The CDR3 length is 14 residues. Germline V gene sequence: CDR1 SGHTA, CDR2 FQGTGA. CDR3: CASSLTITDDEPFF. CDR3 DNA sequence: TGTGCCAGCAGCTTAACGATAACGGACGATGAACCTTTCTTT.